Below are 14 T cell receptor beta chains sequenced from a single sample in a study of T cells after yellow fever vaccination. One entry per CDR3 protein results from TCRdb running MiXCR on the 5' RACE reads. Of roughly 160,000 distinct CDR3 sequences listed, 6% to 7.5% are singletons. The sequencing used CD4+ T cells sorted from PBMCs, collected 4 to 5 days after the first yellow fever vaccination. The receptors shown here come from a man aged 18 to 30 who received the YFV17D yellow fever vaccine.

The DNA of the CDR3 is TGCAGCGTTGGGACTGCCTCTGGAAACACCATATATTTT. Translated, it gives CSVGTASGNTIYF. The V gene is TRBV29-1, the J gene TRBJ1-3, with D unclear. Looked up from germline, CDR1 is SQVTM and CDR2 is ANQGSEA. The CDR3 contains 13 residues. V lost 4 bases and J 0 bases, leaving 7 bases between the germline ends.

In this sample, this clonotype turned up many times. The chain joins TRBV4-1 to TRBJ1-4, with unresolved D. Per the germline V gene, CDR1 is MGHRA and CDR2 is YSYEKL. The CDR3 has 16 residues. V was clipped by 5 bases and J by 8 bases, with 21 bases between them. The CDR3 sequence: CASSSLAGIRDEKLFF. In nucleotides, the CDR3 is TGCGCCAGCAGCTCCCTTGCCGGGATAAGAGACGAAAAACTGTTTTTT.

This clonotype has at least ten counts. The gene calls are TRBV20-1 and TRBJ1-1; a possible D gene is TRBD1 (6 bases). The CDR3 covers 14 residues. Trimming stripped 2 bases from V and 0 bases from J, with 10 bases between. Germline V CDR1 and CDR2: DFQATT, SNEGSKA (reference sequence). This chain's CDR3 is CSARYQGLNTEAFF. Here the CDR3 DNA reads TGCAGTGCTAGATACCAGGGGTTGAACACTGAAGCTTTCTTT.

The rearrangement links TRBV12-3 or TRBV12-4 to TRBJ1-2, with D unclear. This CDR3 is 14 amino acids long. Trimming left V 1 base short and J 3 bases short, with 9 bases between. CDR3 DNA sequence: TGTGCCAGCAGTTTAGAGGGCCTATACTATGGCTACACCTTC. Translated, it gives CASSLEGLYYGYTF.

This clonotype turned up a few times. The V and J genes are TRBV18 and TRBJ1-6; D uncertain. The CDR3 is 16 amino acids. Germline-derived CDR1 and CDR2 are KGHSH and LQKENI. V was pared by 2 bases and J by 7 bases, with 15 bases between. The CDR3 sequence: CASSPGPAGNNSPLHF. The CDR3, as DNA: TGTGCCAGCTCACCAGGCCCGGCCGGGAACAATTCACCCCTCCACTTT.

In this sample, this clonotype turned up many times. The chain carries TRBV6-5 and TRBJ2-7; 10 bases fit TRBD2. J gave up 4 bases and V 0 bases, and 3 bases lay outside the gene matches. Per germline, CDR1 MNHEY and CDR2 SVGAGI. The CDR3 totals 15 residues. The CDR3 here is CASSYSSGGWYEQYF. The CDR3 coding sequence is TGTGCCAGCAGTTACTCTAGCGGGGGGTGGTACGAGCAGTACTTC.

This clonotype was recorded many times. The rearrangement joins TRBV7-2 to TRBJ2-7; D might be TRBD2 (6 bases). This CDR3 contains 13 residues. The V gene's germline CDR1 is SGHTA and CDR2 FQGNSA. V was clipped by 10 bases and J by 3 bases, with 16 bases between them. The CDR3 bases are TGTGCCACCTCCGCGGGACCGAACTACGAGCAGTACTTC. It is translated as CATSAGPNYEQYF.

This clonotype was detected only a few times. V gene TRBV6-1 combines with J gene TRBJ2-1, with a weak D call TRBD1 (5 bases). Trimming cost V 0 bases and J 8 bases, with 14 bases left between them. The CDR3 totals 15 residues. Germline CDR1 reads MNHNS; CDR2 reads SASEGT. CDR3 bases: TGTGCCAGCAGTGAAGCGCCCACAGGCTGGGATGAGCAGTTCTTC. Protein sequence: CASSEAPTGWDEQFF.

CDR3 bases: TGCAGTGCTAGAGTCTTCAATGAGCAGTTCTTC. Amino acids: CSARVFNEQFF. The chain uses TRBV20-1 and TRBJ2-1; the D is unclear. With 1 base removed from V and 6 bases from J, the gap between germline ends came to 4 bases. CDR3 size: 11 residues. Looked up from germline, CDR1 is DFQATT and CDR2 is SNEGSKA (reference sequence).

This clonotype was observed at least ten times. This rearrangement joins TRBV6-2 or TRBV6-3 to TRBJ2-2; D gene ambiguous. V lost 7 bases, J lost 1 base, and 10 bases lay in between. Germline values: CDR1 MNHEY, CDR2 SVGEGT. CDR3 length: 14 residues. The CDR3 sequence: CASIMRRNTGELFF. CDR3 nucleotides: TGTGCCAGCATCATGAGGCGGAACACCGGGGAGCTGTTTTTT.

The sample holds many counts of this clonotype. The chain couples TRBV5-6 to TRBJ2-5; tentatively, D is TRBD2 (5 bases). The CDR3 is 13 amino acids. V lost 1 base and J lost 5, with 9 bases in between. Germline loops: CDR1 SGHDT, CDR2 YYEEEE. In DNA form, the CDR3 reads TGTGCCAGCAGCTTGTGGAGCGGTGAGACCCAGTACTTC. Translated, it gives CASSLWSGETQYF.

The J gene is TRBJ1-2, the V gene TRBV18, with D hard to call. Trimming shortened V by 1 base and J by 4 bases, and 10 bases separated the two germline ends. CDR3 length equals 14 residues. Germline loops: CDR1 KGHSH, CDR2 LQKENI. The CDR3 DNA reads TGTGCCAGCTCACCACGGCAGACGACCTATGGCTACACCTTC. Residues: CASSPRQTTYGYTF.

This clonotype was recorded many times. The chain recombines TRBV7-2 with TRBJ2-1, with TRBD2 identical over 10 bases. J gave up 9 bases and V 3 bases, and 8 bases lay outside the gene matches. There are 15 residues in the CDR3. Per the germline V gene, CDR1 is SGHTA and CDR2 is FQGNSA. The CDR3: CASSFTSGAPSEQFF. Written as DNA, the CDR3 is TGTGCCAGCAGCTTCACTAGCGGGGCACCTAGTGAGCAGTTCTTC.

The rearrangement links TRBV20-1 to TRBJ2-7; 11 bases match TRBD2. V shed 6 bases and J 3 bases; nucleotides not matched to a gene: 13. Germline loops: CDR1 DFQATT, CDR2 SNEGSKA (reference sequence). The CDR3 totals 16 residues. In nucleotides, the CDR3 is TGCAGTGCCCAACGAAGTCTAGCGGGGGGTATCTACGAGCAGTACTTC. It translates to CSAQRSLAGGIYEQYF.